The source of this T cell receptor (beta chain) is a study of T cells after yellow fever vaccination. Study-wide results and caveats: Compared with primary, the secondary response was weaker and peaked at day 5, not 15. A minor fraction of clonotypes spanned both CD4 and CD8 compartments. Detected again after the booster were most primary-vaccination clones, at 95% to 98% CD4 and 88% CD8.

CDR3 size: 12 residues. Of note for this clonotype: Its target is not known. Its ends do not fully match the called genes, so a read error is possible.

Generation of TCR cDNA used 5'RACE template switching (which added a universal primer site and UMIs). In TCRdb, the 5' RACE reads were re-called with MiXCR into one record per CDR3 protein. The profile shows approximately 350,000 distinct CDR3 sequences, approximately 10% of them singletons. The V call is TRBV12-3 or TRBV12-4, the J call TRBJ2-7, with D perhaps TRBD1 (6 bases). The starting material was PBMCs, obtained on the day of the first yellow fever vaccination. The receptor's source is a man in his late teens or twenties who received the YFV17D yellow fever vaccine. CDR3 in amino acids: CASSPGHYEQYF. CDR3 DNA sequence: TGTGCAAGCAGTCCGGGACACTACGAGCAGTACTTC.